Listed below are T cell receptor beta chains from one sample, sequenced in a study of cytomegalovirus exposure and HLA in healthy donors. Profiling relied on immunoSEQ multiplex PCR, and the TCRdb table lists in-frame clones only, not all of them. The data show about 150,000 clones, 75% to 80% seen once. The sequenced sample consisted of PBMCs. These receptors originate from a woman aged 40 to 50 in good health and CMV-seronegative. Each CDR3 is given with its conserved first and last residue. Each record gives: V gene, clone size, J gene, D gene, CDR3 protein, CDR3 DNA. D genes are given only for firm matches. Clone size, where shown, is once, few, many, or a class for clones that have expanded.

TRBV4-1	.	TRBJ1-5	.	CASSQPQLHLNQPQHF	TGCGCCAGCAGCCAACCACAGCTACACCTCAATCAGCCCCAGCATTTT
TRBV25-1	few	TRBJ2-5	TRBD2	CASALAGKETQYF	TGTGCCAGCGCCCTAGCGGGGAAAGAGACCCAGTACTTC
TRBV4-1	.	TRBJ2-7	.	CASSQGLTGPTYEQYF	TGCGCCAGCAGCCAAGGCCTAACAGGGCCCACCTACGAGCAGTACTTC
TRBV2	.	TRBJ1-4	TRBD1	CASSGQGVREKLFF	TGTGCCAGCAGTGGACAGGGGGTGCGGGAAAAACTGTTTTTT
TRBV6-5	.	TRBJ2-1	TRBD1	CASSNSGQPYNEQFF	TGTGCCAGCAGTAACTCGGGACAGCCGTACAATGAGCAGTTCTTC
TRBV7-9	.	TRBJ2-3	TRBD2	CASSPRTSGAADTQYF	TGTGCCAGCAGCCCAAGGACTAGCGGGGCGGCGGATACGCAGTATTTT
TRBV27	.	TRBJ1-2	TRBD1	CASSPATGELNYGYTF	TGTGCCAGCAGTCCAGCGACAGGGGAATTGAACTATGGCTACACCTTC
TRBV5-1	.	TRBJ2-5	.	CASSPRTDQETQYF	TGCGCCAGCAGCCCCCGGACAGATCAAGAGACCCAGTACTTC
TRBV9	.	TRBJ2-3	TRBD2	CASSVFLAARTDTQYF	TGTGCCAGCAGCGTATTTCTAGCGGCCCGCACAGATACGCAGTATTTT
TRBV28	.	TRBJ2-1	.	CASRSRYNREGVRNEQFF	TGTGCCAGCAGATCGCGGTACAACAGGGAAGGGGTTCGCAATGAGCAGTTCTTC
TRBV11-2	.	TRBJ2-3	.	CASSLRRASPIFTDTQYF	TGTGCCAGCAGCTTAAGGAGAGCCTCACCGATATTCACAGATACGCAGTATTTT
TRBV4-2	.	TRBJ1-1	.	CASSQDNVGASTEAFF	TGTGCCAGCAGCCAAGATAATGTGGGGGCGAGCACTGAAGCTTTCTTT
TRBV6-4	.	TRBJ1-6	.	CASSDVENSPLHF	TGTGCCAGCAGTGACGTTGAGAATTCACCCCTCCACTTT
TRBV7-9	once	TRBJ2-5	TRBD1	CASSIQGPETQYF	TGTGCCAGCAGCATACAGGGGCCGGAGACCCAGTACTTC
TRBV5-5	.	TRBJ1-5	.	CASSLIGTTDQPQHF	TGTGCCAGCAGCTTAATTGGGACAACCGATCAGCCCCAGCATTTT
TRBV19	.	TRBJ2-1	.	CASSPGVSYNEQFF	TGTGCCAGTAGTCCCGGGGTTTCCTACAATGAGCAGTTCTTC
TRBV19	.	TRBJ2-5	.	CASRGGLSKGTQYF	TGTGCCAGTCGTGGAGGTCTCTCGAAGGGGACCCAGTACTTC
TRBV5-1	once	TRBJ1-1	TRBD1	CASSLQGAQYTEAFF	TGCGCCAGCAGCTTGCAGGGGGCTCAGTACACTGAAGCTTTCTTT
TRBV2	few	TRBJ2-1	.	CASRGGAYNEQFF	TGTGCCAGCAGGGGGGGAGCCTACAATGAGCAGTTCTTC
TRBV11-2	.	TRBJ2-5	TRBD1	CASSLGQGALGTQYF	TGTGCCAGCAGCTTAGGACAGGGGGCCCTCGGGACCCAGTACTTC
TRBV30	.	TRBJ1-3	TRBD1	CACPGTGGFRITIYF	TGTGCCTGCCCCGGGACAGGGGGCTTTCGGATCACCATATATTTT
TRBV5-1	.	TRBJ2-2	TRBD1	CASSPGTGGARGELFF	TGCGCCAGCAGCCCTGGGACAGGGGGCGCAAGAGGGGAGCTGTTTTTT
TRBV19	few	TRBJ1-2	TRBD1	CASSIPGTGKGYTF	TGTGCCAGTAGTATTCCGGGGACAGGGAAAGGCTACACCTTC
TRBV7-3	.	TRBJ2-1	TRBD2	CASSLLGAGGHNEQFF	TGTGCCAGCAGCTTATTGGGCGCGGGGGGTCACAATGAGCAGTTCTTC
TRBV5-1	few	TRBJ2-7	TRBD1	CASSLGGTVSYEQYF	TGCGCCAGCAGCTTGGGAGGGACAGTCTCCTACGAGCAGTACTTC
TRBV27	once	TRBJ1-1	.	CASSRYAGEEAFF	TGTGCCAGCAGCCGATACGCCGGGGAAGAAGCTTTCTTT
TRBV5-1	.	TRBJ2-2	.	CASSGSGGGGELFF	TGCGCCAGCAGCGGCTCGGGCGGAGGCGGGGAGCTGTTTTTT
TRBV5-5	few	TRBJ1-1	TRBD1	CASSRKDRVSMNTEAFF	TGTGCCAGCAGCCGAAAAGACAGGGTTTCGATGAACACTGAAGCTTTCTTT
TRBV18	.	TRBJ1-2	.	CASSPRWAIYGYTF	TGTGCCAGCTCACCCCGGTGGGCAATCTATGGCTACACCTTC
TRBV5-6	.	TRBJ2-5	TRBD2	CASSLVGLPSETQYF	TGTGCCAGCAGCTTGGTGGGACTACCGAGTGAGACCCAGTACTTC
TRBV5-6	.	TRBJ1-5	TRBD1	CASSLRQGADQPQHF	TGTGCCAGCAGCTTGCGACAGGGGGCAGATCAGCCCCAGCATTTT
TRBV2	.	TRBJ1-1	.	CASSELGAGNTEAFF	TGTGCCAGCAGTGAATTGGGCGCGGGGAACACTGAAGCTTTCTTT
TRBV19	.	TRBJ2-5	.	CASSTGAETQYF	TGTGCCAGTAGTACAGGGGCGGAGACCCAGTACTTC
TRBV27	.	TRBJ1-1	TRBD1	CASSPKTGIDTEAFF	TGTGCCAGCAGTCCGAAGACAGGGATAGACACTGAAGCTTTCTTT
TRBV6-5	.	TRBJ1-1	.	CASQGPNTEAFF	TGTGCCAGCCAGGGGCCCAACACTGAAGCTTTCTTT
TRBV10-3	.	TRBJ2-3	.	CAISERGSTDTQYF	TGTGCCATCAGTGAGAGGGGGAGCACAGATACGCAGTATTTT
TRBV10-3	.	TRBJ2-7	.	CAISESSGAYEQYF	TGTGCCATCAGTGAGTCGTCAGGGGCCTACGAGCAGTACTTC
TRBV2	.	TRBJ2-7	.	CASRRRGLSTYEQYF	TGTGCCAGCAGAAGGCGGGGACTGAGTACCTACGAGCAGTACTTC
TRBV2	.	TRBJ1-1	TRBD1	CASTGQVNTEAFF	TGTGCCAGCACGGGACAGGTTAACACTGAAGCTTTCTTT
TRBV6-1	.	TRBJ1-5	TRBD1	CASSERQGHQPQHF	TGTGCCAGCAGTGAAAGACAGGGGCATCAGCCCCAGCATTTT
TRBV2	.	TRBJ1-2	TRBD1	CASRGTGLYGYTF	TGTGCCAGCAGAGGGACAGGACTTTATGGCTACACCTTC
TRBV21-1	.	TRBJ2-3	.	CASSKGGTDTFHTDTQYF	TGTGCCAGCAGCAAGGGCGGGACAGACACCTTTCACACAGATACGCAGTATTTT
TRBV4-1	.	TRBJ2-3	TRBD2	CASSQVPGLGSDTQYF	TGCGCCAGCAGCCAAGTACCAGGACTAGGGTCGGATACGCAGTATTTT
TRBV19	once	TRBJ2-2	.	CASSQRHGVITGELFF	TGTGCCAGTAGCCAGCGACACGGGGTAATCACCGGGGAGCTGTTTTTT
TRBV6-1	.	TRBJ2-7	TRBD2	CASTLLAGGSYEQYF	TGTGCCAGCACCCTACTAGCGGGGGGCTCCTACGAGCAGTACTTC
TRBV19	.	TRBJ2-5	.	CASSAQGFSETQYF	TGTGCCAGTAGCGCACAGGGTTTCTCGGAGACCCAGTACTTC
TRBV25-1	few	TRBJ2-3	TRBD2	CASSAPWTSGSTDTQYF	TGTGCCAGCAGTGCCCCCTGGACTAGCGGGAGCACAGATACGCAGTATTTT
TRBV2	.	TRBJ2-7	TRBD2	CASTGLAASYEQYF	TGTGCCAGCACCGGACTAGCGGCCTCCTACGAGCAGTACTTC
TRBV7-2	once	TRBJ2-3	TRBD2	CASSLRVGGSTDTQYF	TGTGCCAGCAGCTTGCGGGTGGGGGGGTCCACAGATACGCAGTATTTT
TRBV2	.	TRBJ2-7	.	CASSRNEQYF	TGTGCCAGCAGCCGTAACGAGCAGTACTTC
TRBV5-4	.	TRBJ1-2	TRBD1	CASSLPGQVDYGYTF	TGTGCCAGCAGCTTACCGGGACAGGTTGATTATGGCTACACCTTC
TRBV5-4	.	TRBJ2-5	TRBD1	CASSPRTGTQETQYF	TGTGCCAGCAGCCCGCGGACAGGGACTCAAGAGACCCAGTACTTC
TRBV5-4	.	TRBJ2-7	TRBD1	CASSLRTGGEQYF	TGTGCCAGCAGCCTAAGGACAGGGGGCGAGCAGTACTTC
TRBV2	.	TRBJ2-7	.	CASSYSYEQYF	TGTGCCAGCAGTTACTCCTACGAGCAGTACTTC
TRBV10-1	.	TRBJ1-2	TRBD1	CASSAGQSYGYTF	TGCGCCAGCAGTGCGGGACAGTCTTATGGCTACACCTTC